These 15 T cell receptor beta chains came from one sample sequenced in a study of T-cell reconstitution after alpha-beta-depleted transplantation in children. The TCRbeta library was prepared with unique molecular identifiers. A single record per CDR3 protein comes from TCRdb applying MiXCR to the PCR reads. The sample records roughly 100,000 distinct CDR3 sequences, around 6% being singletons. The sequences come from PBMCs, mostly from graft donor cells, collected 60 days after TCRalphabeta/CD19-depleted stem cell transplant. These receptors all come from a female patient aged 2-9 years who had a stem cell transplant for Fanconi anemia, so the T cells may come from the graft donor.

Ten or more counts support this clonotype. This CDR3 reads CASTQGQGGTEAFF. CDR3 in DNA: TGTGCCAGCACCCAGGGACAGGGTGGCACTGAAGCTTTCTTT. The chain joins TRBV27 to TRBJ1-1; 9 nucleotides align to TRBD1. The germline CDR1 and CDR2 sequences are MNHEY and SMNVEV (reference sequence). This CDR3 region has 14 residues. Trimming at V came to 7 bases and at J to 4 bases, leaving 7 bases not matched to a gene.

In this sample, this clonotype turned up many times. The chain couples TRBV9 to TRBJ2-1, with 8 positions matching TRBD2. V shed 0 bases, J shed 5 bases, and the junction held 7 bases outside the gene matches. This CDR3 spans 16 amino acids. Germline V gene sequence: CDR1 SGDLS, CDR2 YYNGEE. In DNA form, the CDR3 reads TGTGCCAGCAGCGTAGCGCCGGGACTAGAGGACAATGAGCAGTTCTTC. Translated: CASSVAPGLEDNEQFF.

The chain is built from TRBV10-1 and TRBJ2-1; D is perhaps TRBD2 (6 bases). CDR1 is WNHNN and CDR2 is SYGVQD in the germline V gene (reference sequence). This CDR3 has 15 amino acids. V lost 7 bases to trimming and J lost 0 bases, with 13 bases between them. The CDR3, as DNA: TGCGCCAGCATCCGGCGGGGAAGCTCCTACAATGAGCAGTTCTTC. Residues: CASIRRGSSYNEQFF.

This clonotype was seen only a few times. This rearrangement joins TRBV12-3 or TRBV12-4 to TRBJ2-5; D is unresolved. The CDR3 consists of 12 residues. The V end lost 3 bases, the J end lost 5 bases, and 7 bases lay between the germline ends. The CDR3 coding sequence is TGTGCCAGCAGTTTCCCCAGCGAGACCCAGTACTTC. Its translation is CASSFPSETQYF.

The table lists this clonotype with many counts. This rearrangement joins TRBV7-2 to TRBJ2-2; 9 bases agree with TRBD1. J was trimmed by 3 bases and V by 2 bases; bases with no gene match: 4. Looked up from germline, CDR1 is SGHTA and CDR2 is FQGNSA. CDR3 length: 16 residues. CDR3 sequence reads: CASSLSGTGYTGELFF. The DNA of the CDR3 is TGTGCCAGCAGCTTAAGCGGGACAGGGTACACCGGGGAGCTGTTTTTT.

This clonotype was recorded at least ten times. This chain connects TRBV20-1 to TRBJ2-3; weak D call: TRBD2 (6 bases). V was shortened by 2 bases and J by 2 bases, with 11 bases between the two germline ends. The CDR3 totals 14 residues. CDR1 and CDR2 (germline): DFQATT, SNEGSKA (reference sequence). The CDR3 is CSARMGGTTDTQYF. CDR3 DNA: TGCAGTGCTAGAATGGGCGGGACCACAGATACGCAGTATTTT.

This clonotype came up many times. This rearrangement joins TRBV12-3 or TRBV12-4 to TRBJ2-7; a possible D gene is TRBD1 (5 bases). Trimming removed 3 bases from V and 0 bases from J, with 18 bases in between. This CDR3 region has 17 residues. Written as DNA, the CDR3 is TGTGCCAGCAGTTTTCTGACAACAGGAACCTACTCCTACGAGCAGTACTTC. Amino acids: CASSFLTTGTYSYEQYF.

This clonotype was observed a handful of times. The J gene is TRBJ2-7, the V gene TRBV7-2, with a weak D call TRBD2 (6 bases). Germline V CDR1 and CDR2: SGHTA, FQGNSA. V was shortened by 0 bases and J by 0 bases, with 12 bases between the two germline ends. CDR3 length: 16 amino acids. This CDR3 is CASSLAGWEVSYEQYF. The CDR3 nucleotides are TGTGCCAGCAGCTTAGCAGGATGGGAGGTCTCCTACGAGCAGTACTTC.

Many counts were recorded for this clonotype. The J gene is TRBJ1-1, the V gene TRBV12-3 or TRBV12-4; D gene ambiguous. This CDR3 is 13 amino acids long. Trimming took 1 base from V and 5 from J, leaving 8 bases between them. In DNA, the CDR3 is TGTGCCAGCAGTTTAGGGGTCGAAACTGAAGCTTTCTTT. The encoded protein is CASSLGVETEAFF.

The sample holds many counts of this clonotype. The rearrangement joins TRBV5-1 to TRBJ2-1, with D perhaps matching TRBD1 (6 bases). The germline V gene has CDR1 SGHRS and CDR2 YFSETQ. Trimming cost V 2 bases and J 4 bases, with 16 bases left between them. The CDR3 is 16 residues long. The CDR3, as DNA: TGCGCCAGCAGCTTCGCCGGGACACCAACTTACAATGAGCAGTTCTTC. This sequence encodes CASSFAGTPTYNEQFF.

The chain links TRBV2 to TRBJ2-4, with D possibly being TRBD1 (6 bases). This CDR3 comprises 18 residues. Germline V gene lookup returns CDR1 SNHLY and CDR2 FYNNEI. Trimming took off 11 bases at V and 1 base at J, with 27 bases between the two ends. The CDR3 nucleotides are TGTGCCTTCAGCACTAGACAGGAAGGTGGCGGGGCCAAAAACATTCAGTACTTC. Its protein product is CAFSTRQEGGGAKNIQYF. The whole variable domain, filled in from reference TRBV2 and TRBJ2-4, reads EPEVTQTPSHQVTQMGQEVILRCVPISNHLYFYWYRQILGQKVEFLVSFYNNEISEKSEIFDDQFSVERPDGSNFTLKIRSTKLEDSAMYFCAFSTRQEGGGAKNIQYFGAGTRLSVL.

The chain joins TRBV12-3 or TRBV12-4 to TRBJ2-5; a possible D gene is TRBD2 (5 bases). The CDR3 has 14 amino acids. V was cut by 3 bases and J by 3 bases, with 11 bases left in between. The CDR3 loop reads CASSFSLAEETQYF. As DNA, the CDR3 is TGTGCCAGCAGTTTTAGTCTAGCCGAAGAGACCCAGTACTTC.

This clonotype was picked up many times. V is TRBV12-3 or TRBV12-4 and J is TRBJ1-5, with D perhaps matching TRBD1 (5 bases). Deletions cut 8 bases from V and 5 bases from J, with 13 bases between. The CDR3 loop spans 13 amino acids. The CDR3 DNA is TGTGCCAGCGCCTCGACAGCCTATCAGCCCCAGCATTTT. It encodes CASASTAYQPQHF.

This clonotype has a count of ten or more. The V call is TRBV4-2, the J call TRBJ2-2; 15 nucleotides line up with TRBD2. CDR1 and CDR2 from the germline V gene are LGHNA and YNFKEQ. The V and J ends lost 0 bases and 5 bases, in that order; junction bases with no gene match: 10. The length of the CDR3 is 20 residues. CDR3 DNA sequence: TGTGCCAGCAGCCAAGATGGGACTAGCGGGAGGATTATGGGAACCGGGGAGCTGTTTTTT. Its protein product is CASSQDGTSGRIMGTGELFF.

This sequence joins TRBV19 and TRBJ1-2; D gene ambiguous. The CDR3 has 13 amino acids. V was cut by 1 base and J by 6 bases, with 9 bases left in between. Germline V CDR1 and CDR2: LNHDA, SQIVND (reference sequence). The CDR3 DNA follows: TGTGCCAGTAGTATAGCTTATCAGGATGGCTACACCTTC. It codes for CASSIAYQDGYTF.